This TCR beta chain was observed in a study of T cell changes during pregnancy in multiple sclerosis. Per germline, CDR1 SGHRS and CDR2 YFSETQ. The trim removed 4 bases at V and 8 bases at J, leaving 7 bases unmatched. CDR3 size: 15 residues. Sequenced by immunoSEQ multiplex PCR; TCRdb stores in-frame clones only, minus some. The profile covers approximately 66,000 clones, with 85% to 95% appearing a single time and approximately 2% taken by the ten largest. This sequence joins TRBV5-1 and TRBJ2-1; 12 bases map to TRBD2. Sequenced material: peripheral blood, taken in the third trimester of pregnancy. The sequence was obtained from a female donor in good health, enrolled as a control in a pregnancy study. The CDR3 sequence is CASSLTSGSGYEQFF. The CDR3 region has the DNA TGCGCCAGCAGCCTGACTAGCGGGAGTGGCTATGAGCAGTTCTTC.